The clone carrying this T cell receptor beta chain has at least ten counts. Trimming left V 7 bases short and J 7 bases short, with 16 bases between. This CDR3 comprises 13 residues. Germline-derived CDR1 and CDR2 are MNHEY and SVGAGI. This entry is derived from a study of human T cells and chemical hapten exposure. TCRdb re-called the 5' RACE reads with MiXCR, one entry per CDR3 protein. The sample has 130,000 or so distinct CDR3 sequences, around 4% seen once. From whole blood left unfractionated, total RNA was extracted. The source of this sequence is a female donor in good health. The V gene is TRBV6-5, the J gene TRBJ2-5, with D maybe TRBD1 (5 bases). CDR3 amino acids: CASTEGAVRTQYF. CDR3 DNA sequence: TGTGCCAGCACCGAAGGGGCCGTGAGGACCCAGTACTTC.